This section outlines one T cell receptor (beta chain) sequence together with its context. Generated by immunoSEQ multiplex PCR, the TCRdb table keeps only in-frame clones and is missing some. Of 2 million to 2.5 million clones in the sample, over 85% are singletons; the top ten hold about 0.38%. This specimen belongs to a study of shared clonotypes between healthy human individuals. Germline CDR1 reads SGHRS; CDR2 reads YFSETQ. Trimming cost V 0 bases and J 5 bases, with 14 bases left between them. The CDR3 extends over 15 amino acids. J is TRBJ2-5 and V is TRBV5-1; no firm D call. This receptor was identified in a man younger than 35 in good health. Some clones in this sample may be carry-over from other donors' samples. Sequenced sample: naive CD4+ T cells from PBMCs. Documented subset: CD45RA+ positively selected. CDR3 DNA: TGCGCCAGCAGCTTGGCCCTACTGCATCAGGAGACCCAGTACTTC. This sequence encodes CASSLALLHQETQYF.